The rows below give T cell receptor beta chains drawn from one sample of a study of T cells after yellow fever vaccination. Via MiXCR, TCRdb re-called the 5' RACE reads, giving one row per CDR3 protein. Here the sample spans some 48,000 distinct CDR3 sequences, just under 6.5% being singletons. The source was PBMCs, either bulk or a sorted T-cell subset (CD4+, CD8+, memory, or dextramer-sorted; not recorded which), collected 45 days after the yellow fever booster vaccination. Every receptor here comes from a man younger than 45 who received the YFV17D yellow fever vaccine. CDR3s include the opening cysteine and the closing phenylalanine or tryptophan. A D gene is named only where the DNA matches it firmly. Only some rows state a clone size, as once, few, many or a class for expanded clones.

j_call: TRBJ2-2
d_call: .
v_call: TRBV11-2
clone_size: many
cdr3_aa: CASSLDFSGELFF
cdr3_nt: TGTGCCAGCAGCTTAGATTTCTCCGGGGAGCTGTTTTTT

j_call: TRBJ2-2
d_call: TRBD2
v_call: TRBV6-2/TRBV6-3
clone_size: few
cdr3_aa: CASSYATSGSSGELFF
cdr3_nt: TGTGCCAGCAGTTACGCCACTAGCGGGAGTTCCGGGGAGCTGTTTTTT

j_call: TRBJ2-3
d_call: TRBD2
v_call: TRBV6-1
clone_size: many
cdr3_aa: CASGLAGTDTQYF
cdr3_nt: TGTGCCAGCGGACTAGCGGGCACAGATACGCAGTATTTT

j_call: TRBJ2-7
d_call: .
v_call: TRBV20-1
clone_size: .
cdr3_aa: CSAPPGPTREQYF
cdr3_nt: TGCAGTGCTCCTCCGGGCCCGACCCGCGAGCAGTACTTC

j_call: TRBJ1-2
d_call: .
v_call: TRBV5-1
clone_size: .
cdr3_aa: CASTSRGRSNYGYTF
cdr3_nt: TGCGCCAGCACCTCCAGGGGCAGGTCTAACTATGGCTACACCTTC

j_call: TRBJ2-1
d_call: .
v_call: TRBV20-1
clone_size: many
cdr3_aa: CSADSPVYAWDEQFF
cdr3_nt: TGCAGTGCAGATAGTCCAGTTTACGCCTGGGATGAGCAGTTCTTC

j_call: TRBJ2-1
d_call: .
v_call: TRBV12-3/TRBV12-4
clone_size: many
cdr3_aa: CASSVPPGTINEQFF
cdr3_nt: TGTGCCAGCAGTGTCCCGCCCGGGACAATCAATGAGCAGTTCTTC

j_call: TRBJ2-3
d_call: TRBD2
v_call: TRBV5-5
clone_size: many
cdr3_aa: CASSLEGLARTDTQYF
cdr3_nt: TGTGCCAGCAGCTTGGAGGGACTAGCTCGCACAGATACGCAGTATTTT

j_call: TRBJ1-6
d_call: .
v_call: TRBV7-9
clone_size: many
cdr3_aa: CASSLVFGSDSYSPLHF
cdr3_nt: TGTGCCAGCAGCTTAGTCTTTGGCTCGGACAGCTATTCACCCCTCCACTTT

j_call: TRBJ2-1
d_call: .
v_call: TRBV15
clone_size: many
cdr3_aa: CATSRLSGSYNEQFF
cdr3_nt: TGTGCCACCAGCAGGCTTAGCGGCTCCTACAATGAGCAGTTCTTC

j_call: TRBJ1-1
d_call: .
v_call: TRBV6-2/TRBV6-3
clone_size: many
cdr3_aa: CASRMGLSRTEAFF
cdr3_nt: TGTGCCAGCAGGATGGGACTCTCGAGGACTGAAGCTTTCTTT

j_call: TRBJ2-5
d_call: .
v_call: TRBV2
clone_size: .
cdr3_aa: CASGGMVETQYF
cdr3_nt: TGTGCCAGCGGGGGTATGGTGGAGACCCAGTACTTC